The 26 T cell receptor beta chains listed next were all sequenced from one sample in a study of OX40 agonist ivuxolimab in advanced cancers. The repertoire was sequenced with immunoSEQ multiplex PCR; TCRdb's copy has only in-frame clones and lacks some. Of roughly 50,000 clones in the sample, more than 70% are singletons; the top ten hold 0.85% to 1%. Sequencing used CD4+ or CD8+ T cells sorted from blood, obtained in a trial of the OX40 agonist ivuxolimab. These receptors came from an adult with an advanced solid tumor such as melanoma, head and neck, liver or kidney cancer.

This chain joins TRBV28 and TRBJ2-3; TRBD1 might be the D (6 bases). V was pared by 7 bases and J by 4 bases, with 15 bases between. There are 14 residues in the CDR3. The germline CDR1 and CDR2 sequences are MDHEN and SYDVKM. CDR3 bases: TGTGCCAGCAAACAGGGACGGCTGCCAGATACGCAGTATTTT. It is translated as CASKQGRLPDTQYF.

The chain joins TRBV7-9 to TRBJ1-2; D gene unclear. Trimming cost V 2 bases and J 5 bases, with 6 bases left between them. This CDR3 region has 12 residues. Germline loops: CDR1 SEHNR, CDR2 FQNEAQ (reference sequence). CDR3 residues: CASSLRAYGYTF. CDR3 nucleotides: TGTGCCAGCAGCTTAAGGGCTTATGGCTACACCTTC.

The chain couples TRBV2 to TRBJ2-7; D may be TRBD2 (5 bases). V was trimmed by 5 bases and J by 1 base, leaving 12 bases between them. This CDR3 has 14 amino acids. Germline V gene sequence: CDR1 SNHLY, CDR2 FYNNEI. CDR3: CASSRGPGSYEQYF. In DNA form, the CDR3 reads TGTGCCAGCAGTCGAGGACCGGGATCCTACGAGCAGTACTTC.

This chain uses TRBV2 with TRBJ1-1; 9 bases agree with TRBD1. The length of the CDR3 is 14 residues. Germline CDR1 SNHLY, CDR2 FYNNEI. J lost 4 bases, V lost 6 bases, and 6 bases had no gene match. The CDR3 spells CASSLQGASTEAFF. The CDR3 region has the DNA TGTGCCAGCAGCCTACAGGGGGCTAGCACTGAAGCTTTCTTT. The full variable domain, its missing parts supplied by reference TRBV2 and TRBJ1-1, is EPEVTQTPSHQVTQMGQEVILRCVPISNHLYFYWYRQILGQKVEFLVSFYNNEISEKSEIFDDQFSVERPDGSNFTLKIRSTKLEDSAMYFCASSLQGASTEAFFGQGTRLTVV.

This rearrangement joins TRBV29-1 to TRBJ2-5, with TRBD1 identical over 7 bases. V lost 2 bases, J lost 5 bases, and 11 bases stayed unmatched. The V gene's germline CDR1 is SQVTM and CDR2 ANQGSEA. There are 15 residues in the CDR3. DNA of the CDR3: TGCAGCGTTGAACGAGACAGGGCTATGGGGGAGACCCAGTACTTC. Translated: CSVERDRAMGETQYF.

V and J are TRBV15 and TRBJ2-2; D might be TRBD2 (6 bases). Per germline, CDR1 LNHNV and CDR2 YYDKDF (reference sequence). CDR3 size: 16 residues. Trimming removed 3 bases at V and 8 bases at J, with 19 bases between. The CDR3 bases are TGTGCCACCAGCAGTGTATCCCGGGGGTCTGGAGGGGAGCTGTTTTTT. Amino acids: CATSSVSRGSGGELFF.

The chain combines TRBV6-1 with TRBJ2-7; the D call may be TRBD1 or TRBD2 (5 bases each). The germline V gene has CDR1 MNHNS and CDR2 SASEGT. This CDR3 has 14 residues. Trimming cost V 8 bases and J 4 bases, with 18 bases left between them. The CDR3 spells CASVPGTSPYEQYF. In DNA, the CDR3 is TGTGCCAGCGTACCCGGGACCTCCCCGTACGAGCAGTACTTC.

This chain links TRBV15 with TRBJ2-5, with TRBD2 matching 10 bases. Germline loops: CDR1 LNHNV, CDR2 YYDKDF (reference sequence). The CDR3 totals 17 residues. The junction had 8 bases not matched to a gene; V was cut back by 2 bases and J by 2 bases. CDR3 sequence (DNA): TGTGCCACCAGCAGAACTAGAGCGGGGGGGCGTCAAGAGACCCAGTACTTC. Encoded protein: CATSRTRAGGRQETQYF.

The gene calls are TRBV19 and TRBJ1-1, with 8 nucleotides matching TRBD1. After removal of 9 bases from V and 0 bases from J, the junction contained 6 bases not matched to a gene. Germline V gives CDR1 LNHDA, CDR2 SQIVND (reference sequence). CDR3 length: 14 amino acids. The CDR3 region is CASQGATMNTEAFF. The CDR3 nucleotides are TGTGCCAGCCAGGGGGCTACGATGAACACTGAAGCTTTCTTT.

V gene TRBV7-8 combines with J gene TRBJ1-3; TRBD1 might be the D (6 bases). Looked up from germline, CDR1 is SGHVS and CDR2 is FQNEAQ. V shed 5 bases and J shed 0 bases, with 11 bases lying between them. This CDR3 has 15 residues. As DNA, the CDR3 is TGTGCCAGCAGCCCACAGGGAGCCTCTGGAAACACCATATATTTT. This encodes CASSPQGASGNTIYF.

The genes are TRBV11-2 and TRBJ1-2, with D possibly TRBD1 on 6 matching bases. This CDR3 region has 16 residues. The germline CDR1 and CDR2 sequences are SGHAT and FQNNGV. Trimming removed 4 bases at V and 4 bases at J, with 19 bases between. The CDR3: CASSSAGRGESYGYTF. The CDR3, as DNA: TGTGCCAGCAGCTCCGCCGGGAGGGGGGAATCCTATGGCTACACCTTC.

This chain links TRBV7-2 with TRBJ2-1; D is unclear. This CDR3 has 14 residues. Germline values: CDR1 SGHTA, CDR2 FQGNSA. Trimming cost V 1 base and J 5 bases, with 9 bases left between them. The CDR3 sequence: CASSLEWADNEQFF. The CDR3 DNA follows: TGTGCCAGCAGCTTAGAGTGGGCGGACAATGAGCAGTTCTTC.

The rearrangement joins TRBV18 to TRBJ1-1, with TRBD1 identical over 10 bases. The CDR3 runs 16 residues. From germline, CDR1 is KGHSH and CDR2 LQKENI. The ends lost 5 bases at V and 0 bases at J; junction bases unmatched: 6. Here the CDR3 DNA reads TGTGCCAGCTCATTGACAGGGGGCCCTTTGAACACTGAAGCTTTCTTT. It codes for CASSLTGGPLNTEAFF.

The chain couples TRBV7-2 to TRBJ1-5; a possible D gene is TRBD1 (5 bases). With 1 base removed from V and 7 bases from J, the gap between germline ends came to 8 bases. Per the germline V gene, CDR1 is SGHTA and CDR2 is FQGNSA. This CDR3 has 13 residues. The chain's CDR3 is CASSLERGQPQHF. The CDR3 nucleotides read TGTGCCAGCAGCTTAGAAAGGGGACAGCCCCAGCATTTT.

The chain links TRBV19 to TRBJ2-5; D not certain. The germline CDR1 and CDR2 sequences are LNHDA and SQIVND (reference sequence). The CDR3 sequence is 14 residues long. V was trimmed by 6 bases and J by 2 bases, leaving 13 bases between them. The CDR3 protein is CASSPSQNQETQYF. CDR3 nucleotides: TGTGCCAGTAGCCCCTCGCAGAATCAAGAGACCCAGTACTTC.

V gene TRBV5-1 combines with J gene TRBJ1-1; D unresolved. V was clipped by 4 bases and J by 1 base, with 5 bases between them. The CDR3 sequence is 12 residues long. Germline V gives CDR1 SGHRS, CDR2 YFSETQ. CDR3 in amino acids: CASSRGNTEAFF. The DNA of the CDR3 is TGCGCCAGCAGCCGGGGGAACACTGAAGCTTTCTTT.

This chain connects TRBV18 to TRBJ2-1; tentative D call: TRBD1 (6 bases). CDR3 size: 16 residues. Trimming pared 0 bases from V and 1 base from J, leaving 10 bases between. Germline-derived CDR1 and CDR2 are KGHSH and LQKENI. CDR3 in amino acids: CASSPPSQGSYNEQFF. Here the CDR3 DNA reads TGTGCCAGCTCACCACCGAGTCAGGGGTCCTACAATGAGCAGTTCTTC.

The gene calls are TRBV5-1 and TRBJ1-2; tentatively, D is TRBD1 (6 bases). Trimming took off 4 bases at V and 8 bases at J, with 15 bases between the two ends. The CDR3 is 13 amino acids. CDR1 and CDR2 from the germline V gene are SGHRS and YFSETQ. CDR3 protein: CASSPHRDWGYTF. The CDR3 DNA follows: TGCGCCAGCAGCCCTCACAGGGATTGGGGCTACACCTTC.

This sequence joins TRBV5-1 and TRBJ1-1; 7 bases agree with TRBD1. This CDR3 region has 14 residues. Germline V gives CDR1 SGHRS, CDR2 YFSETQ. The V gene end was trimmed by 1 base and the J gene end by 1 base; junction bases not matched to a gene: 1. In DNA form, the CDR3 reads TGCGCCAGCAGCTTGTGGACAGGGAACACTGAAGCTTTCTTT. Translation gives CASSLWTGNTEAFF. The full variable domain, with the rest looked up from reference TRBV5-1 and TRBJ1-1, is KAGVTQTPRYLIKTRGQQVTLSCSPISGHRSVSWYQQTPGQGLQFLFEYFSETQRNKGNFPGRFSGRQFSNSRSEMNVSTLELGDSALYLCASSLWTGNTEAFFGQGTRLTVV.

The chain carries TRBV7-9 and TRBJ1-2; D gene uncertain. CDR3 length: 16 amino acids. V lost 1 base, J lost 0 bases, and 12 bases lay in between. Germline loops: CDR1 SEHNR, CDR2 FQNEAQ (reference sequence). CDR3 in amino acids: CASSLVVGTANYGYTF. The CDR3 DNA is TGTGCCAGCAGCTTAGTCGTGGGAACAGCTAACTATGGCTACACCTTC.

V is TRBV11-2 and J is TRBJ2-4, with TRBD1 matching 9 bases. Trimming took 5 bases from V and 6 from J; bases not matched to a gene: 11. The CDR3 extends over 16 amino acids. The V gene's germline CDR1 is SGHAT and CDR2 FQNNGV. The CDR3 is CASSPKAGTGINIQYF. The CDR3 DNA reads as TGTGCCAGCAGCCCTAAAGCCGGGACAGGGATAAACATTCAGTACTTC.

This chain uses TRBV6-1 with TRBJ1-5; no definite D call. Trimming stripped 4 bases from V and 6 bases from J, with 10 bases between. The CDR3 totals 13 residues. CDR1 is MNHNS, CDR2 SASEGT, per germline. The CDR3 here is CASSVSGSQPQHF. The CDR3 region has the DNA TGTGCCAGCAGTGTATCGGGAAGTCAGCCCCAGCATTTT.

The J gene is TRBJ2-7, the V gene TRBV5-1, with 9 bases identical to TRBD2. The V segment lost 6 bases and the J segment 3 bases; nucleotides outside the gene matches: 7. Germline V CDR1 and CDR2: SGHRS, YFSETQ. The CDR3 is 14 amino acids. The CDR3, as DNA: TGCGCCAGCAACGTAAGCGGGGGGAACTACGAGCAGTACTTC. Its protein is CASNVSGGNYEQYF.

The gene calls are TRBV7-2 and TRBJ2-7, with D possibly being TRBD1 or TRBD2 (5 bases each). The CDR3 contains 13 residues. CDR1 is SGHTA, CDR2 FQGNSA, per germline. The V end lost 6 bases, the J end lost 1 base, and 10 bases lay between the germline ends. In DNA form, the CDR3 reads TGTGCCAGCAGAGGGACGGATTCCTACGAGCAGTACTTC. Translated: CASRGTDSYEQYF.

This chain links TRBV19 with TRBJ2-5; the match to TRBD1 covers 7 bases. Unmatched junction bases numbered 5, after V lost 5 bases and J lost 5 bases. This CDR3 is built from 13 residues. The germline gives CDR1 LNHDA, CDR2 SQIVND (reference sequence). CDR3 amino acids: CASSPDRAETQYF. CDR3 DNA sequence: TGTGCCAGTAGTCCAGACAGGGCGGAGACCCAGTACTTC.

The chain recombines TRBV5-1 with TRBJ2-2; no reliable D call. CDR1 SGHRS and CDR2 YFSETQ come from the germline V gene. V lost 1 base and J lost 2, with 15 bases in between. The CDR3 is made up of 17 amino acids. CDR3 region: CASSLSPDRINTGELFF. CDR3 coding DNA: TGCGCCAGCAGCTTGTCCCCGGACCGTATTAACACCGGGGAGCTGTTTTTT.